A few counts support the clone carrying this T cell receptor beta chain. This sample was included in a study of T-cell reconstitution after alpha-beta-depleted transplantation in children. Unique molecular identifiers were used in preparing the TCRbeta library. TCRdb reanalysed the PCR reads using MiXCR and keeps one entry per CDR3 protein. The repertoire holds 490,000 or so distinct CDR3 sequences, with roughly an eighth as singletons. In germline, CDR1 is ENHRY, CDR2 SYGVKD. The CDR3 runs to 16 residues. Trimming pared 5 bases from V and 3 bases from J, leaving 18 bases between. Sequenced here: PBMCs from the stem cell graft donor, sampled from the stem cell graft. The sequence derives from a human donor who donated a stem cell graft to a child with combined immunodeficiency. The rearrangement joins TRBV10-3 to TRBJ2-3; a weak D match, TRBD1 (6 bases). Here the CDR3 DNA reads TGTGCCATCAGTTATGGGAAACAGGGTTTGACAGATACGCAGTATTTT. Its protein product is CAISYGKQGLTDTQYF.